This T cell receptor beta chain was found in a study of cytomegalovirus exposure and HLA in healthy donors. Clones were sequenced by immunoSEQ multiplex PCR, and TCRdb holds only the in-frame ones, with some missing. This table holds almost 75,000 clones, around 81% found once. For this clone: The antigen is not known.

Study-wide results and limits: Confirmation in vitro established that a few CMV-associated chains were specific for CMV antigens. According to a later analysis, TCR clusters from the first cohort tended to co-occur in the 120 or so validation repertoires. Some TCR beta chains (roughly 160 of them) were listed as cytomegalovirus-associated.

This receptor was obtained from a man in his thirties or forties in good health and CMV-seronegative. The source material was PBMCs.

This CDR3 reads CASSSIRQETQYF. CDR3 bases: TGTGCCAGCAGCAGTATTAGACAAGAGACCCAGTACTTC. The chain couples TRBV7-6 to TRBJ2-5, with D hard to call. The V end was cut by 5 bases, the J end by 2 bases, with 9 bases between. The V gene's germline CDR1 is SGHVS and CDR2 FNYEAQ. The CDR3 contains 13 residues.